This T cell receptor (beta chain) was profiled in a study of shared clonotypes between healthy human individuals. Broader study findings: Sampling included only blood; tissue repertoires likely differ. Non-shared clonotypes had lower generation probabilities than clonotypes shared by all four sorted-subset donors.

Study processing details: Filtering differed for immunoSEQ, which gave only junction sequences without quality scores. Profiled with immunoSEQ multiplex PCR; TCRdb holds only in-frame clones, not every one. V and J calls and clone size follow that table, whereas D and trimming were derived from the DNA. The sample yields about 590,000 clones, 95% seen once. Details on this clone: Its antigen is not identified.

Germline lookup yields CDR1 SGHNT and CDR2 YYREEE (reference sequence). The CDR3 totals 15 residues. Trimming left V 2 bases short and J 1 base short, with 13 bases between. CD45RO-negative CD8 cells positively selected for CCR7 made up the naive population, which excluded terminally differentiated effector memory CD45RA+ cells. Donors were healthy HIV-negative adults without recently reported acute infections or vaccinations. The chain links TRBV5-4 to TRBJ2-7; D is possibly TRBD2 (5 bases). The clonotype was recovered from a woman between 25 and 40 years old in good health. Input material: naive CD8+ T cells sorted from blood. The CDR3: CASSFIGVGSYEQYF. In DNA form, the CDR3 reads TGTGCCAGCAGCTTCATCGGGGTGGGGTCCTACGAGCAGTACTTC. The full variable domain, rest sourced from reference TRBV5-4 and TRBJ2-7, is ETGVTQSPTHLIKTRGQQVTLRCSSQSGHNTVSWYQQALGQGPQFIFQYYREEENGRGNFPPRFSGLQFPNYSSELNVNALELDDSALYLCASSFIGVGSYEQYFGPGTRLTVT.